A selection of T cell receptor beta chains follows, all from one sample in a study of shared clonotypes between healthy human individuals. This table comes from immunoSEQ multiplex PCR, and its TCRdb copy is limited to in-frame clones, with some not included. Among about 1 million clones, approximately 70% were seen once, and the ten largest hold approximately 1.5%. The sequenced material came from memory CD4+ T cells sorted from blood. These receptors all come from a man younger than 35 in good health. CDR3s include the opening cysteine and the closing phenylalanine or tryptophan. Each record gives: V gene, clone size, D gene, J gene, CDR3 DNA, CDR3 protein. A D gene is named only where the DNA matches it firmly. Rows may omit the clone size; those that give it use once, few, many or a size class.

>TRBV18|-|-|TRBJ1-6
TGTGCCAGCTCACCCGGCAGGGCCTATAATTCACCCCTCCACTTT
CASSPGRAYNSPLHF
>TRBV19|few|-|TRBJ2-7
TGTGCCAGTAGTATCCGGGACGGTTCCTACGAGCAGTACTTC
CASSIRDGSYEQYF
>TRBV7-2|-|TRBD2|TRBJ2-1
TGTGCCAGCAGCTTAGGTCTAGCGGTGCCTGAGCAGTTCTTC
CASSLGLAVPEQFF
>TRBV18|-|-|TRBJ1-3
TGTGCCAGCTCACCAGACAGGCCCTCTGGAAACACCATATATTTT
CASSPDRPSGNTIYF
>TRBV7-8|-|TRBD2|TRBJ2-1
TGTGCCAGCAGCTCGAAGCTCCGGACTAGCGCAAACTCCTACAATGAGCAGTTCTTC
CASSSKLRTSANSYNEQFF
>TRBV9|-|-|TRBJ2-7
TGTGCCAGCAGCCGTGGACCCGATTCCCCCTACGAGCAGTACTTC
CASSRGPDSPYEQYF
>TRBV4-1|many|-|TRBJ2-3
TGCGCCAGCAGCCAAGATTGGCTTCCCAGCACAGATACGCAGTATTTT
CASSQDWLPSTDTQYF
>TRBV2|few|TRBD2|TRBJ2-7
TGTGCCAGCCGGGAGCGGGAGGCCACCTACTACGAGCAGTACTTC
CASREREATYYEQYF
>TRBV18|few|TRBD2|TRBJ2-1
TGTGCCAGCTCACCTTCTAGCGGGAGCAAAAATGAGCAGTTCTTC
CASSPSSGSKNEQFF
>TRBV6-5|-|TRBD2|TRBJ2-1
TGTGCCAGCAGTCTACAGTTGCTGGGCGGGAGTGGGCAGTTCTTC
CASSLQLLGGSGQFF
>TRBV29-1|-|TRBD1|TRBJ2-3
TGCAGCGTTGAATTACAGGGGGCTAGGGATACGCAGTATTTT
CSVELQGARDTQYF
>TRBV6-5|-|TRBD1|TRBJ2-3
TGTGCCAGCAGCTCAGGACAGGGAGGCGATACGCAGTATTTT
CASSSGQGGDTQYF
>TRBV11-3|-|-|TRBJ2-5
TGTGCCAGCAGCCCCGGGGGGCGAGGAGAGACCCAGTACTTC
CASSPGGRGETQYF
>TRBV7-2|few|TRBD1|TRBJ1-1
TGTGCCAGCAGATCCGGGACAGGGAGTGGTGAAGCTTTCTTT
CASRSGTGSGEAFF
>TRBV10-2|few|-|TRBJ2-2
TGCGCCAGCAGTGAGTACACCGGGGAGCTGTTTTTT
CASSEYTGELFF
>TRBV6-1|-|-|TRBJ1-6
TGTGCCAGCAGTGAAAACCCCGCAGTCTCACCCCTCCACTTT
CASSENPAVSPLHF
>TRBV6-5|few|-|TRBJ1-2
TGTGCCAGCCGGACAATCACAGGTGGCTACACCTTC
CASRTITGGYTF
>TRBV4-1|-|-|TRBJ2-7
TGCGCCAGCAGCCAAGATCGTTGGCCGTACGAGCAGTACTTC
CASSQDRWPYEQYF
>TRBV2|many|-|TRBJ1-1
TGTGCCAGCAGTTCACCCGCAACTAGGACACTGACAGCTTTCTTT
CASSSPATRTLTAFF
>TRBV19|-|TRBD1|TRBJ1-2
TGTGCCAGTAGTCCCTTTCGGTTGGGACCGGGACAGGGCAGGGAACTCAATGGCTACACCTTC
CASSPFRLGPGQGRELNGYTF
>TRBV5-6|once|TRBD1|TRBJ1-1
TGTGCCAGCAGCTCGCTGGGACAGAAGAACACTGAAGCTTTCTTT
CASSSLGQKNTEAFF
>TRBV4-2|-|-|TRBJ2-7
TGTGCCAGCAGCCAAGAGCCCGGGGGATACTCCTACGAGCAGTACTTC
CASSQEPGGYSYEQYF
>TRBV5-1|-|TRBD2|TRBJ2-3
TGCGCCAGCAGCTTGGTCGGCTGGTTAGCGGGGTTTTCTAGCACAGATACGCAGTATTTT
CASSLVGWLAGFSSTDTQYF
>TRBV2|-|TRBD2|TRBJ2-1
TGTGCCAGCAGTTTGGGACTAGCAGACAATGAGCAGTTCTTC
CASSLGLADNEQFF
>TRBV10-3|few|-|TRBJ2-5
TGTGCCATCAGTGAGTCCGCCCAAGAGACCCAGTACTTC
CAISESAQETQYF
>TRBV29-1|once|TRBD1|TRBJ1-1
TGCAGCGTTGGACAGGGTAAGAATAAAATCACTGAAGCTTTCTTT
CSVGQGKNKITEAFF
>TRBV7-9|-|-|TRBJ2-2
TGTGCCAGCAGCTTATTGGGGACCGGGGAGCTGTTTTTT
CASSLLGTGELFF
>TRBV7-8|-|-|TRBJ1-6
TGTGCCAGCAGCTTAGCGGAGGACTCCTATAATTCACCCCTCCACTTT
CASSLAEDSYNSPLHF
>TRBV6-6|-|TRBD1|TRBJ2-7
TGTGCCAGCAGTTACGACAGGGTTGGCGAGCAGTACTTC
CASSYDRVGEQYF
>TRBV5-1|-|TRBD1|TRBJ2-7
TGCGCCAGCAGCGGGGGACAGGGCCCCTACGAGCAGTACTTC
CASSGGQGPYEQYF
>TRBV12-5|-|-|TRBJ2-7
TGTGCTAGTGGTTTGGGGGCCGAGCAGTACTTC
CASGLGAEQYF
>TRBV5-5|few|-|TRBJ1-2
TGTGCCAGCAGACCTCGGGGAGAGGGGACTTATGGCTACACCTTC
CASRPRGEGTYGYTF
>TRBV6-6|few|-|TRBJ2-2
TGTGCCAGCAGTTTCAGATACACCGGGGAGCTGTTTTTT
CASSFRYTGELFF
>TRBV30|-|TRBD2|TRBJ2-1
TGTGCCTGGACTCGCGGGACTAGCGAATATAGTGAGCAGTTCTTC
CAWTRGTSEYSEQFF
>TRBV30|few|TRBD1|TRBJ1-1
TGTGCCTGGAGTGTTTCAGGGGGCACTGAAGCTTTCTTT
CAWSVSGGTEAFF
>TRBV6-1|-|-|TRBJ2-7
TGTGCCAGCAGAACCGACTACTACGAGCAGTACTTC
CASRTDYYEQYF
>TRBV10-1|-|TRBD2|TRBJ2-1
TGCGCCAGCAGTGCTTTAGCGGGAGAGGTTGAGCAGTTCTTC
CASSALAGEVEQFF
>TRBV27|-|-|TRBJ2-3
TGTGCCAGCAAACAGACTAGCACAGATACGCAGTATTTT
CASKQTSTDTQYF
>TRBV11-2|once|TRBD1|TRBJ2-7
TGTGCCAGCAGCTTAAGGGGTCAGGGGGCTTCCTACGAGCAGTACTTC
CASSLRGQGASYEQYF
>TRBV2|-|TRBD2|TRBJ2-7
TGTGCCAGCACGCGGGGACTAGAAGGTCGCAAGCAGTACTTC
CASTRGLEGRKQYF
>TRBV6-6|-|-|TRBJ1-5
TGTGCCAGCAGTTACTCACGGGGCAAGGAGCCCCAGCATTTT
CASSYSRGKEPQHF
>TRBV21-1|few|-|TRBJ1-5
-
CASSKVGVGTQPQHF
>TRBV30|-|TRBD2|TRBJ2-5
TGTGCCTGGAGTGTACGGGACGGGAGGGAGACCCAGTACTTC
CAWSVRDGRETQYF
>TRBV6-1|few|-|TRBJ1-6
TGTGCCAGCAGTGAAGCGTATACAGGGAATTCACCCCTCCACTTT
CASSEAYTGNSPLHF
>TRBV2|-|TRBD1|TRBJ1-6
TGTGCCAGCAGGAGGGAAGGACAGGTGAATTCACCCCTCCACTTT
CASRREGQVNSPLHF
>TRBV4-3|once|TRBD1|TRBJ2-5
TGCGCCAGCAGCCAAGCGACAGGGGGCACAGAGACCCAGTACTTC
CASSQATGGTETQYF
>TRBV5-1|-|TRBD2|TRBJ2-3
TGCGCCAGCAGCCCACTAGCGGGGGGGACAGATACGCAGTATTTT
CASSPLAGGTDTQYF
>TRBV6-5|once|-|TRBJ2-3
TGTGCCAGCATCGGGGAGACAGATACGCAGTATTTT
CASIGETDTQYF
>TRBV14|-|TRBD2|TRBJ2-5
TGTGCCAGCAGCCTACGTACCAATCCTAGCGGGAGGGCCTTAGAAGGGGAGACCCAGTACTTC
CASSLRTNPSGRALEGETQYF
>TRBV10-2|-|TRBD1|TRBJ2-3
TGCGCCAGCCGGGAAACAGGGGGAGTTGGAGATACGCAGTATTTT
CASRETGGVGDTQYF
>TRBV4-1|few|-|TRBJ2-1
TGCGCCAGCAGCCTCCTCATCGGGACCACCAGCTACAATGAGCAGTTCTTC
CASSLLIGTTSYNEQFF
>TRBV27|-|-|TRBJ1-1
TGTGCCAGCAGTCCCAACAGGGAAAACACTGAAGCTTTCTTT
CASSPNRENTEAFF
>TRBV7-3|few|TRBD1|TRBJ1-2
TGTGCCAGCAGCTTAACGGGGACAGGTGGTGGTAGACGTGGCTACACCTTC
CASSLTGTGGGRRGYTF
>TRBV29-1|-|-|TRBJ2-7
TGCAGCGCTTCTAGATCTGGGAACGAGCAGTACTTC
CSASRSGNEQYF
>TRBV11-2|once|-|TRBJ2-2
TGTGCCAGCAGCCCACCTGGACCCTCGCAGCTGTTTTTT
CASSPPGPSQLFF
>TRBV5-6|-|TRBD2|TRBJ2-3
TGTGCCAGCAGCCTGTTAGCGGGGGGCACAGATACGCAGTATTTT
CASSLLAGGTDTQYF
>TRBV5-5|-|TRBD1|TRBJ1-1
TGTGCCAGCAGCCTGGGACAGATGAACACTGAAGCTTTCTTT
CASSLGQMNTEAFF